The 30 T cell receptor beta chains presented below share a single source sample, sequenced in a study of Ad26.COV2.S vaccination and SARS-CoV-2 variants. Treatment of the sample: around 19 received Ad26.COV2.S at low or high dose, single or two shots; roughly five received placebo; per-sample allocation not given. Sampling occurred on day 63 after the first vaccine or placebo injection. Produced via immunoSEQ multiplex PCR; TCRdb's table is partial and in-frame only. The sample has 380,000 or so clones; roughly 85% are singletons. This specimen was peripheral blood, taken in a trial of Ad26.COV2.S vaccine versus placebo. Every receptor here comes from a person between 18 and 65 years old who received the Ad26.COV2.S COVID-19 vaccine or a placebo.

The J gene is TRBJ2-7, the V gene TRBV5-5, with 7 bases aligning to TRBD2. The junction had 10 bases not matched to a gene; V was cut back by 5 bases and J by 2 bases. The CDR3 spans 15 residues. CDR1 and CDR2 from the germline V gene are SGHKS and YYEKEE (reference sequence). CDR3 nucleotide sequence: TGTGCCAGCAGTTACTGGGGGGGTCCTGCCTACGAGCAGTACTTC. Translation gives CASSYWGGPAYEQYF. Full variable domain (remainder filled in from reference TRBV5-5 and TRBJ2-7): DAGVTQSPTHLIKTRGQQVTLRCSPISGHKSVSWYQQVLGQGPQFIFQYYEKEERGRGNFPDRFSARQFPNYSSELNVNALLLGDSALYLCASSYWGGPAYEQYFGPGTRLTVT.

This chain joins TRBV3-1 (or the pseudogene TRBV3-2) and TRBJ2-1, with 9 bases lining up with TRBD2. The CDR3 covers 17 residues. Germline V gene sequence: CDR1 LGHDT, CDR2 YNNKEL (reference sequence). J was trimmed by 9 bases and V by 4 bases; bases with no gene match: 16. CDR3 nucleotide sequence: TGTGCCAGCAGCCCGTCACTAGCGGGTACCTCCTGGGGTGAGCAGTTCTTC. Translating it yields CASSPSLAGTSWGEQFF.

CDR3 in DNA: TGTGCCAGCACCCGGTGGGCATCGGAAGAGACCCAGTACTTC. Encoded protein: CASTRWASEETQYF. The rearrangement uses TRBV5-5 and TRBJ2-5; D not certain. Germline V gene sequence: CDR1 SGHKS, CDR2 YYEKEE (reference sequence). Trimming took 6 bases from V and 3 from J, leaving 15 bases between them. CDR3 size: 14 residues.

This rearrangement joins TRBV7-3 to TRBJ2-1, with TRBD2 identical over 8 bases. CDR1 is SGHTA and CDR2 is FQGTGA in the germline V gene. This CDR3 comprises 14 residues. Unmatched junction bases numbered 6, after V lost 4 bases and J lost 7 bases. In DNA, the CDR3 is TGTGCCAGCAGCTCGGGACTAGGGGCGAATGAGCAGTTCTTC. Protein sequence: CASSSGLGANEQFF.

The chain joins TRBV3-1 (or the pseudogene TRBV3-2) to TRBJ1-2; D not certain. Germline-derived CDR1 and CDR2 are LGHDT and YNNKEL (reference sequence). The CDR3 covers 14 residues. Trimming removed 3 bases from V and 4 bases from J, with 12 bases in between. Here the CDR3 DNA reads TGTGCCAGCAGCCAGGGGTTGTCAGGCTATGGCTACACCTTC. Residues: CASSQGLSGYGYTF.

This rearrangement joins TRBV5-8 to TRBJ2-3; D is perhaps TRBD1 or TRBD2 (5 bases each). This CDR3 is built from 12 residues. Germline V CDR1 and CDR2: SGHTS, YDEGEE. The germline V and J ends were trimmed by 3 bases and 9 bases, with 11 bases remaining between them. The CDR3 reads CASSSWDGTQYF. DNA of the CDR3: TGTGCCAGCAGCTCCTGGGACGGAACGCAGTATTTT.

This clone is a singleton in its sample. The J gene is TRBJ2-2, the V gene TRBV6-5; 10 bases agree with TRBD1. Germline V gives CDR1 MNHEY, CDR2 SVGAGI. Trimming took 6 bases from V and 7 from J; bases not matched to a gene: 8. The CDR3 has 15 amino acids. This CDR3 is CASRADRGFGGELFF. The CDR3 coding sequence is TGTGCCAGCAGAGCGGACAGGGGGTTTGGCGGGGAGCTGTTTTTT.

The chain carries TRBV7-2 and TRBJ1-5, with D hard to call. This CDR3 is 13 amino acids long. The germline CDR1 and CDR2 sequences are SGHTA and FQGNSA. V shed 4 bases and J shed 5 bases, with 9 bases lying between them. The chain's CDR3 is CASSWQADQPQHF. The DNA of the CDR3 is TGTGCCAGCAGCTGGCAGGCAGATCAGCCCCAGCATTTT. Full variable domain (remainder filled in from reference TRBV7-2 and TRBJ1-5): GAGVSQSPSNKVTEKGKDVELRCDPISGHTALYWYRQSLGQGLEFLIYFQGNSAPDKSGLPSDRFSAERTGGSVSTLTIQRTQQEDSAVYLCASSWQADQPQHFGDGTRLSIL.

Written as DNA, the CDR3 is TGTGCCACCGCGTTGGGACGGGCACCGACTGAAGCTTTCTTT. Protein: CATALGRAPTEAFF. The J gene is TRBJ1-1, the V gene TRBV19, with a tentative D call TRBD1 (5 bases). Germline loops: CDR1 LNHDA, CDR2 SQIVND (reference sequence). Trimming cost V 10 bases and J 5 bases, with 20 bases left between them. This CDR3 is built from 14 residues.

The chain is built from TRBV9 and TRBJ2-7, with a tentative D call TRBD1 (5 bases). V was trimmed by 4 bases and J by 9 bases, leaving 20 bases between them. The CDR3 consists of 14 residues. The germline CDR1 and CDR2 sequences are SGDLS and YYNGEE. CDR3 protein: CASSPQGASLGQYF. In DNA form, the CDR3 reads TGTGCCAGCAGCCCCCAAGGGGCCTCCCTAGGGCAGTACTTC.

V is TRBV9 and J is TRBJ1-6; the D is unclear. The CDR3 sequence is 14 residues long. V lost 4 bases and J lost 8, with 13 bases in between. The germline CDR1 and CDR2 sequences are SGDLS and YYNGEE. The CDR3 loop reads CASSFRPGDSPLHF. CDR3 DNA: TGTGCCAGCAGCTTCCGTCCTGGGGATTCACCCCTCCACTTT.

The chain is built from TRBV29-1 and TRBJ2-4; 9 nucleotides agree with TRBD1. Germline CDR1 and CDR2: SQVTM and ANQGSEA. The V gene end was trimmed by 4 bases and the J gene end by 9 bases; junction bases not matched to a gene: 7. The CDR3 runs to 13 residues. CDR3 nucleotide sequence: TGCAGCGTTGGCCCACCGGGACAGGGCATTCAGTACTTC. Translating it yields CSVGPPGQGIQYF.

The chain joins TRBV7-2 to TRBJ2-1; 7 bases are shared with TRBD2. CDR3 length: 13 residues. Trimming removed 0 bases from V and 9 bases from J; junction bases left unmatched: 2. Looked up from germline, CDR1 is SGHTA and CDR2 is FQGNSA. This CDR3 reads CASSLAPGGEQFF. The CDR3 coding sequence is TGTGCCAGCAGCTTAGCGCCGGGAGGTGAGCAGTTCTTC. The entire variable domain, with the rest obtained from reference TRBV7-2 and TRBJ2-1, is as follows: GAGVSQSPSNKVTEKGKDVELRCDPISGHTALYWYRQSLGQGLEFLIYFQGNSAPDKSGLPSDRFSAERTGGSVSTLTIQRTQQEDSAVYLCASSLAPGGEQFFGPGTRLTVL.

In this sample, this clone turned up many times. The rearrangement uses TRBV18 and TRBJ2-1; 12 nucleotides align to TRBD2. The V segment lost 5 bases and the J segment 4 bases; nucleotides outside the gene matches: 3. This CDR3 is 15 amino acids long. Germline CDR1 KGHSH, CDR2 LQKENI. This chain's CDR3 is CASSKGLAGYNEQFF. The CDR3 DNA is TGTGCCAGCTCAAAAGGACTAGCGGGATACAATGAGCAGTTCTTC.

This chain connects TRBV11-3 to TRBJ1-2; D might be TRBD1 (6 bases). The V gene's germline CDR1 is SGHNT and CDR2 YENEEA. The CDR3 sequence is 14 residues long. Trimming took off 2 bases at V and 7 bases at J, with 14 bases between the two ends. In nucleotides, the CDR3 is TGTGCCAGCAGCTTAAGACTCAGGGGTGTTGGCTACACCTTC. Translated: CASSLRLRGVGYTF.

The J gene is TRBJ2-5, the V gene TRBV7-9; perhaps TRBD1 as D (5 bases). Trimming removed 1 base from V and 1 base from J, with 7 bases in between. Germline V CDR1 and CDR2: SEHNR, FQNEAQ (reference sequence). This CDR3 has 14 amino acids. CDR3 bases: TGTGCCAGCAGCTTAGGACAGAGCCAAGAGACCCAGTACTTC. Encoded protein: CASSLGQSQETQYF. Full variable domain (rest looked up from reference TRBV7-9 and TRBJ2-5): DTGVSQNPRHKITKRGQNVTFRCDPISEHNRLYWYRQTLGQGPEFLTYFQNEAQLEKSRLLSDRFSAERPKGSFSTLEIQRTEQGDSAMYLCASSLGQSQETQYFGPGTRLLVL.

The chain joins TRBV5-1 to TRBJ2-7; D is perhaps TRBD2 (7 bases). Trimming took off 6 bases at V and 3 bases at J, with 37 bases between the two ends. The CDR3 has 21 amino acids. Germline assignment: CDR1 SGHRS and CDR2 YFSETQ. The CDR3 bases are TGCGCCAGCAACCAAGGACCATACAGGGCGGGACTACCACGGGAGATCTACGAGCAGTACTTC. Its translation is CASNQGPYRAGLPREIYEQYF.

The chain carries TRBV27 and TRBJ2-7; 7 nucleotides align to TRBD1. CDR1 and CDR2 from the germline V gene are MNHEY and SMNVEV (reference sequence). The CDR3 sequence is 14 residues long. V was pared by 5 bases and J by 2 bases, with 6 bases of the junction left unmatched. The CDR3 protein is CASSPWDSPYEQYF. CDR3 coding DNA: TGTGCCAGCAGTCCCTGGGACAGCCCCTACGAGCAGTACTTC.

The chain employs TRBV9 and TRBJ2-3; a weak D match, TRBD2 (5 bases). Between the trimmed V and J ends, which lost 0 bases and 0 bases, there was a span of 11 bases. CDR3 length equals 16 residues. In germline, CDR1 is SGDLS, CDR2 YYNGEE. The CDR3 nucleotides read TGTGCCAGCAGCGTAGGAAGCGGAGTAAGCACAGATACGCAGTATTTT. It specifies CASSVGSGVSTDTQYF.

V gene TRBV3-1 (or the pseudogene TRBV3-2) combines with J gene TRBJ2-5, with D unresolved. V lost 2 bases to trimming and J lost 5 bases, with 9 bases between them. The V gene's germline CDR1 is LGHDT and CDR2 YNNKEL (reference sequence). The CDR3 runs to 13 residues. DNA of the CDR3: TGTGCCAGCAGCCAACTAGGACGGGAGACCCAGTACTTC. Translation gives CASSQLGRETQYF.

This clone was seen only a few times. This chain's CDR3 is CASSLFGNTIYF. The CDR3 DNA follows: TGTGCCAGCAGCTTATTCGGAAACACCATATATTTT. The rearrangement links TRBV7-9 to TRBJ1-3, with D hard to call. Germline loops: CDR1 SEHNR, CDR2 FQNEAQ (reference sequence). The CDR3 contains 12 residues. V was clipped by 2 bases and J by 4 bases, with 3 bases between them. The whole variable domain, remainder taken from reference TRBV7-9 and TRBJ1-3, is DTGVSQNPRHKITKRGQNVTFRCDPISEHNRLYWYRQTLGQGPEFLTYFQNEAQLEKSRLLSDRFSAERPKGSFSTLEIQRTEQGDSAMYLCASSLFGNTIYFGEGSWLTVV.

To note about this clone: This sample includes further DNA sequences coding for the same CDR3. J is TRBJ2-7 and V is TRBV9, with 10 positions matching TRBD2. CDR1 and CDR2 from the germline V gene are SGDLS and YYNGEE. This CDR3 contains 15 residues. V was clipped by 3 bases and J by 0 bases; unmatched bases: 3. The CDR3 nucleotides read TGTGCCAGCAGCGCTGGGACTAGCGCCTCCTACGAGCAGTACTTC. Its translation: CASSAGTSASYEQYF.

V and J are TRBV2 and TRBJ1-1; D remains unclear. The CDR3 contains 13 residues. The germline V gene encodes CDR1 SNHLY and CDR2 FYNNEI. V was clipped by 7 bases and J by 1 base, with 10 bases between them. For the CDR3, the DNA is TGTGCCAGCATTGTGGAATCGAACACTGAAGCTTTCTTT. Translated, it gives CASIVESNTEAFF.

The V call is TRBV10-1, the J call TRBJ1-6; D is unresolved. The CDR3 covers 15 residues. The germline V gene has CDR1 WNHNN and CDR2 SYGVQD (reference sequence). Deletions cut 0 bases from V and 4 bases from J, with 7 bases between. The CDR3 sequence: CASSESLEYNSPLHF. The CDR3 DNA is TGCGCCAGCAGTGAGTCTTTGGAGTATAATTCACCCCTCCACTTT.

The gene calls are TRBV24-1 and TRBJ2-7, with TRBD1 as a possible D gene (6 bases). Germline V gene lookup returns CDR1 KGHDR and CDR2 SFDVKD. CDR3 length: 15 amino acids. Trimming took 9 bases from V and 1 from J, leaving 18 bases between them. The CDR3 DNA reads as TGTGCCACCGCCCCACGAGGAGGACAGTCCTACGAGCAGTACTTC. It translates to CATAPRGGQSYEQYF.

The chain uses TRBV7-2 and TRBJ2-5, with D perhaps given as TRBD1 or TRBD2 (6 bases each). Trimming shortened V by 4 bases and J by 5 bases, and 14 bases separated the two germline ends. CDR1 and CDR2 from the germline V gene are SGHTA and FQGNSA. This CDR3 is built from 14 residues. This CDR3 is CASSSNTGRETQYF. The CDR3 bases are TGTGCCAGCAGCTCCAACACAGGGAGGGAGACCCAGTACTTC.

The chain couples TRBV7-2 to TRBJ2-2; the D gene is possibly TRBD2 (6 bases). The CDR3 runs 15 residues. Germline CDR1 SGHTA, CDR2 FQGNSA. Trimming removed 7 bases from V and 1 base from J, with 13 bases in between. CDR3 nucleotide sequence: TGTGCCAGCACCTATGGACTACTGAACACCGGGGAGCTGTTTTTT. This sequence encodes CASTYGLLNTGELFF.

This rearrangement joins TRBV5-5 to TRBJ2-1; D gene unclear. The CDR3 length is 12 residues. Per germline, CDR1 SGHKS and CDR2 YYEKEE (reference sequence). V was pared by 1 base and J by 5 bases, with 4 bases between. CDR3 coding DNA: TGTGCCAGCAGCTTGTACGACAATGAGCAGTTCTTC. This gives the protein CASSLYDNEQFF.

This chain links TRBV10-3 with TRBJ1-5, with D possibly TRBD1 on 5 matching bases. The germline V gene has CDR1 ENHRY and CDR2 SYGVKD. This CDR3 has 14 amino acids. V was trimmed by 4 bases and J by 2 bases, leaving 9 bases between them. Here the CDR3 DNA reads TGTGCCATCAGTGCTTTACAGGGCAATCAGCCCCAGCATTTT. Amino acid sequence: CAISALQGNQPQHF.

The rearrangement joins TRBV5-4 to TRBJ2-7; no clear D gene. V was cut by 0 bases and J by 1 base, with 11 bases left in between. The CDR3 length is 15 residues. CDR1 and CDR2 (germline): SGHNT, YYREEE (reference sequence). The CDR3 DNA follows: TGTGCCAGCAGCTTGGGGGCAGGATCTTCCTACGAGCAGTACTTC. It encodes CASSLGAGSSYEQYF.